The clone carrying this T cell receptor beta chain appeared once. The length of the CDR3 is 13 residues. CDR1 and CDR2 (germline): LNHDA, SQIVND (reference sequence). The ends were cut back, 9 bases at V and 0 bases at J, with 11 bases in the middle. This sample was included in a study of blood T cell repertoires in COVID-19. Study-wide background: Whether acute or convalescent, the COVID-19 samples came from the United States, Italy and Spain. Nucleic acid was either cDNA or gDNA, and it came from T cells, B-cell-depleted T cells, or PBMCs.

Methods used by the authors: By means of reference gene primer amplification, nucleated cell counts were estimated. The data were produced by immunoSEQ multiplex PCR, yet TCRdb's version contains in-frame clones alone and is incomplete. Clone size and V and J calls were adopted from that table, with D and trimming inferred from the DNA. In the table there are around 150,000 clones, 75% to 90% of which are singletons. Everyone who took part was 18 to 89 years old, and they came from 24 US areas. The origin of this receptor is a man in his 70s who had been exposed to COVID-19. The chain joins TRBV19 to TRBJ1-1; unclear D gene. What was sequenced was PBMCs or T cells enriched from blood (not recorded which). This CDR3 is CASTDGLNTEAFF. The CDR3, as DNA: TGTGCCAGCACAGACGGTTTGAACACTGAAGCTTTCTTT.